These T cell receptor beta chains were read from a single sample in a study of vaccination effects on CD4 cells after COVID-19. Their recognized antigens are unknown. Data came from immunoSEQ multiplex PCR; TCRdb stores just in-frame clones and leaves some out. The data show tens of thousands of clones, roughly 78% seen once. This specimen consisted of CD4+ T cells from PBMCs cultured with HCoV-OC43 spike peptides, obtained before COVID-19 vaccination. The receptors here all came from a human donor who received a COVID-19 vaccine. Each CDR3 is given with its conserved first and last residue. Fields, in order: clone size, V gene, J gene, D gene, CDR3 protein, CDR3 DNA. The D gene is left open where the match is weak. Expanded clones are given a class, and other clones once, few, many or no size at all.

>-|TRBV7-9|TRBJ1-5|-
CASSSWDTAQPQHF
TGTGCCAGCAGCTCTTGGGACACTGCTCAGCCCCAGCATTTT
>-|TRBV13|TRBJ2-3|-
CASSSYRGGRVTDTQYF
TGTGCCAGCAGCTCGTACAGGGGAGGACGGGTCACAGATACGCAGTATTTT
>-|TRBV9|TRBJ2-3|-
CASSVDGTDTQYF
TGTGCCAGCAGCGTAGACGGCACAGATACGCAGTATTTT
>once|TRBV24-1|TRBJ1-1|-
CATSDWGAEAFF
TGTGCCACCAGTGATTGGGGGGCTGAAGCTTTCTTT
>-|TRBV15|TRBJ1-1|TRBD1
CATSRDRRGQNTEAFF
TGTGCCACCAGCAGAGATCGCAGGGGGCAGAACACTGAAGCTTTCTTT
>-|TRBV2|TRBJ1-1|-
CASSQNPPRAAFF
TGTGCCAGCAGTCAAAACCCCCCTCGGGCAGCTTTCTTT
>-|TRBV3-1/TRBV3-2|TRBJ1-1|-
CASSLVTGNTEAFF
TGTGCCAGCAGCCTTGTAACAGGGAACACTGAAGCTTTCTTT
>-|TRBV7-2|TRBJ2-2|TRBD1
CASSFQGVNTGELFF
TGTGCCAGCAGCTTCCAGGGGGTCAACACCGGGGAGCTGTTTTTT
>-|TRBV5-1|TRBJ2-3|TRBD2
CASSPTRGLAGGPSRRADTQYF
TGCGCCAGCAGCCCAACCCGGGGACTAGCGGGGGGGCCTTCCCGTCGGGCAGATACGCAGTATTTT
>-|TRBV18|TRBJ1-4|-
CASSLWTGKLFF
TGTGCCAGCTCACTATGGACTGGAAAACTGTTTTTT
>-|TRBV7-2|TRBJ2-3|TRBD2
CASSPAGLAGGKYTDTQYF
TGTGCCAGCAGCCCTGCGGGACTAGCGGGGGGCAAATACACAGATACGCAGTATTTT
>-|TRBV5-1|TRBJ1-1|TRBD1
CASSLGTGVTEAFF
TGCGCCAGCAGCTTGGGGACAGGGGTAACTGAAGCTTTCTTT
>-|TRBV18|TRBJ2-2|TRBD1
CASQGQGYHTGELFF
TGTGCCAGCCAGGGACAGGGCTATCACACCGGGGAGCTGTTTTTT
>-|TRBV24-1|TRBJ2-3|TRBD2
CATSDRRGFDTQYF
TGTGCCACCAGTGACCGGCGGGGGTTTGATACGCAGTATTTT
>-|TRBV7-2|TRBJ2-1|-
CASTPEGWGVGSYNEQFF
TGTGCCAGCACCCCGGAAGGGTGGGGGGTCGGCTCCTACAATGAGCAGTTCTTC
>-|TRBV12-5|TRBJ1-6|-
CASGVNRDNSPLHF
TGTGCTAGTGGGGTTAACAGGGATAATTCACCCCTCCACTTT
>few|TRBV5-1|TRBJ2-5|-
CASSPEETQYF
TGCGCCAGCAGCCCTGAAGAGACCCAGTACTTC
>few|TRBV15|TRBJ1-2|-
CATRPGRGDYGYTF
TGTGCCACCAGGCCCGGGCGGGGTGACTATGGCTACACCTTC
>-|TRBV3-1/TRBV3-2|TRBJ1-3|-
CASSLRTTSGNTIYF
TGTGCCAGCAGCCTGAGGACAACCTCTGGAAACACCATATATTTT
>once|TRBV24-1|TRBJ2-1|TRBD1
CATSGGTGNYNEQFF
TGTGCCACCAGCGGCGGGACAGGGAACTACAATGAGCAGTTCTTC
>-|TRBV18|TRBJ1-1|TRBD1
CASSPPSGTGEAFF
TGTGCCAGCTCACCACCCTCTGGGACAGGTGAAGCTTTCTTT
>-|TRBV30|TRBJ2-5|-
CAWSLRGAMETQYF
TGTGCCTGGAGCCTACGGGGGGCTATGGAGACCCAGTACTTC
>-|TRBV4-1|TRBJ2-2|TRBD1
CASTRQGTNTGELFF
TGCGCCAGCACCCGACAGGGGACGAACACCGGGGAGCTGTTTTTT
>-|TRBV7-2|TRBJ2-3|-
CASSLGVGDTQYF
TGTGCCAGCAGCTTAGGGGTAGGAGATACGCAGTATTTT
>-|TRBV24-1|TRBJ1-5|-
CATSDGIQPQHF
TGTGCCACCAGTGATGGTATCCAGCCCCAGCATTTT
>-|TRBV18|TRBJ2-2|-
CASSPELLINTGELFF
TGTGCCAGCTCACCAGAACTTCTTATTAACACCGGGGAGCTGTTTTTT
>-|TRBV18|TRBJ2-3|TRBD1
CASSPARDRWQYF
TGTGCCAGCTCACCCGCCCGGGACAGGTGGCAGTATTTT
>-|TRBV11-2|TRBJ1-1|TRBD1
CASSFSRDRENTEAFF
TGTGCCAGCAGCTTTTCCCGGGACAGGGAGAACACTGAAGCTTTCTTT
>-|TRBV9|TRBJ1-5|-
CASSVGSPRGGPDNQPQHF
TGTGCCAGCAGCGTAGGATCCCCCAGAGGGGGGCCGGACAATCAGCCCCAGCATTTT
>-|TRBV6-5|TRBJ1-2|-
CASSIGPEYGYTF
TGTGCCAGCAGCATCGGGCCTGAATATGGCTACACCTTC
>-|TRBV24-1|TRBJ2-3|TRBD1
CATSDPGQGYTDTQYF
TGTGCCACCAGTGACCCCGGACAGGGATACACAGATACGCAGTATTTT
>-|TRBV5-1|TRBJ1-4|TRBD1
CASRLSGGEKKLFF
TGCGCCAGCAGGTTGTCAGGGGGCGAGAAAAAACTGTTTTTT